This T cell receptor beta chain was identified in a study of blood T cell repertoires in COVID-19. Repertoires were generated with immunoSEQ multiplex PCR, while TCRdb's copy carries only in-frame clones and drops some. The sample comprises about 200,000 clones, more than 75% of which are singletons, and 4% to 4.5% rests with the top ten. V shed 5 bases and J 5 bases; nucleotides not matched to a gene: 7. Germline CDR1 MNHEY, CDR2 SVGAGI. The CDR3 has 15 amino acids. The clonotype was recovered from a man aged 45 to 65 with acute or convalescent COVID-19. The sequenced sample was peripheral blood. The rearrangement uses TRBV6-5 and TRBJ2-3, with 10 nucleotides matching TRBD1. In nucleotides, the CDR3 is TGTGCCAGCAGTCGGGACAGGGGAGGTGGAGATACGCAGTATTTT. Translation gives CASSRDRGGGDTQYF.